The 29 T cell receptor beta chains presented below share a single source sample, sequenced in a study of blood T cell repertoires in COVID-19. Measured with immunoSEQ multiplex PCR; TCRdb has only the in-frame clones, and not every one. The profile shows hundreds of thousands of clones, 75% to 90% of them singletons. The sequenced sample consisted of PBMCs or T cells enriched from blood (not recorded which). These receptors were collected from a woman in her twenties or thirties who had been exposed to COVID-19.

This clone has just a few counts. The rearrangement joins TRBV29-1 to TRBJ1-2; D uncertain. This CDR3 is built from 12 residues. From germline, CDR1 is SQVTM and CDR2 ANQGSEA. The germline V and J ends were trimmed by 3 bases and 0 bases, with 5 bases remaining between them. CDR3 nucleotides: TGCAGCGTTGATCCGGCTAACTATGGCTACACCTTC. The encoded protein is CSVDPANYGYTF.

V and J are TRBV4-1 and TRBJ2-7; 7 bases agree with TRBD1. The CDR3 is made up of 14 amino acids. The V segment lost 3 bases and the J segment 6 bases; nucleotides outside the gene matches: 8. From germline, CDR1 is MGHRA and CDR2 YSYEKL. CDR3 protein: CASSQDEQGLEQYF. In DNA form, the CDR3 reads TGCGCCAGCAGCCAGGATGAACAGGGGCTCGAGCAGTACTTC.

The rearrangement uses TRBV19 and TRBJ1-2; 12 bases are shared with TRBD1. Germline V gene sequence: CDR1 LNHDA, CDR2 SQIVND (reference sequence). J was trimmed by 5 bases and V by 7 bases; bases with no gene match: 11. CDR3 length: 16 residues. The CDR3: CASTPRDRGRGYGYTF. The CDR3, as DNA: TGTGCCAGTACTCCCCGGGACAGGGGGCGCGGGTATGGCTACACCTTC.

This clone was observed once. The V and J genes are TRBV5-1 and TRBJ1-3; TRBD1 aligns across 8 bases. V lost 0 bases, J lost 1 base, and 6 bases stayed unmatched. Looked up from germline, CDR1 is SGHRS and CDR2 is YFSETQ. The CDR3 sequence is 17 residues long. The CDR3 protein is CASSLVAGGSSGNTIYF. The CDR3 coding sequence is TGCGCCAGCAGCTTGGTGGCAGGGGGCAGTTCTGGAAACACCATATATTTT.

The genes are TRBV2 and TRBJ1-2; D unresolved. The germline V gene has CDR1 SNHLY and CDR2 FYNNEI. V lost 2 bases to trimming and J lost 4 bases, with 8 bases between them. CDR3 length equals 13 residues. The CDR3 is CASSEPTFYGYTF. The CDR3 DNA reads TGTGCCAGCAGTGAACCGACATTCTATGGCTACACCTTC.

The chain joins TRBV7-2 to TRBJ1-1, with D possibly being TRBD1 (6 bases). Trimming cost V 3 bases and J 1 base, with 12 bases left between them. The CDR3 covers 15 residues. Germline values: CDR1 SGHTA, CDR2 FQGNSA. This CDR3 is CASSFSGTKNTEAFF. DNA of the CDR3: TGTGCCAGCAGCTTTTCCGGGACAAAGAACACTGAAGCTTTCTTT.

The chain combines TRBV2 with TRBJ1-3; D call uncertain. Germline CDR1 and CDR2: SNHLY and FYNNEI. The V gene lost 5 bases and the J gene lost 0 bases, with 5 bases spanning the gap. CDR3 length: 13 amino acids. The chain's CDR3 is CASSPHSGNTIYF. DNA of the CDR3: TGTGCCAGCAGTCCACACTCTGGAAACACCATATATTTT.

This clone came up once. The chain carries TRBV11-2 and TRBJ2-3; TRBD2 is a possible D gene (7 bases). V shed 3 bases and J shed 3 bases, with 19 bases lying between them. CDR1 SGHAT and CDR2 FQNNGV come from the germline V gene. The CDR3 covers 17 residues. For the CDR3, the DNA is TGTGCCAGCAGCTTTTACCCCCGGGGGGCGGGGACAGATACGCAGTATTTT. Translated, it gives CASSFYPRGAGTDTQYF.

This sequence joins TRBV3-1 (or the pseudogene TRBV3-2) and TRBJ1-2, with D tentatively TRBD1 (6 bases). The CDR3 sequence is 17 residues long. V was clipped by 0 bases and J by 6 bases, with 20 bases between them. Germline-derived CDR1 and CDR2 are LGHDT and YNNKEL (reference sequence). In DNA, the CDR3 is TGTGCCAGCAGCCAAGATTTTCAGGGCAGGGGAAGGGATGGCTACACCTTC. Translation gives CASSQDFQGRGRDGYTF.

The V gene is TRBV7-9, the J gene TRBJ1-4; 9 bases are a match to TRBD1. V lost 5 bases and J lost 5; bases outside the gene matches: 12. Germline loops: CDR1 SEHNR, CDR2 FQNEAQ (reference sequence). CDR3 size: 17 residues. CDR3 DNA sequence: TGTGCCAGCAGCAAAACCGGGACAGGGCTTCTAAATGAAAAACTGTTTTTT. Translated, it gives CASSKTGTGLLNEKLFF.

The chain joins TRBV7-8 to TRBJ1-5; 10 nucleotides agree with TRBD1. The CDR3 totals 18 residues. Germline V gene lookup returns CDR1 SGHVS and CDR2 FQNEAQ. V lost 1 base to trimming and J lost 1 base; unmatched junction nucleotides: 7. CDR3 amino acids: CASSLVRTGGVSNQPQHF. The CDR3 DNA reads as TGTGCCAGCAGCTTAGTGCGGACAGGGGGTGTGAGCAATCAGCCCCAGCATTTT.

This chain uses TRBV4-1 with TRBJ1-5; D unclear. The ends were cut back, 4 bases at V and 4 bases at J, with 17 bases in the middle. CDR1 and CDR2 from the germline V gene are MGHRA and YSYEKL. The CDR3 totals 16 residues. The CDR3 bases are TGCGCCAGCAGCCCCCTTGGGCAGATCTTTAATCAGCCCCAGCATTTT. Encoded protein: CASSPLGQIFNQPQHF.

V gene TRBV5-1 combines with J gene TRBJ2-7, with D hard to call. V was cut by 0 bases and J by 2 bases, with 9 bases left in between. This CDR3 region has 14 residues. Germline-derived CDR1 and CDR2 are SGHRS and YFSETQ. The CDR3 sequence is CASSLETPPYEQYF. CDR3 DNA sequence: TGCGCCAGCAGCTTGGAGACTCCACCCTACGAGCAGTACTTC.

This clone was found once. The chain combines TRBV30 with TRBJ1-1; TRBD1 matches at 7 bases. The V segment lost 3 bases and the J segment 1 base; nucleotides outside the gene matches: 8. This CDR3 has 15 residues. Per the germline V gene, CDR1 is GTSNPN and CDR2 is SVGIG (reference sequence). The CDR3 DNA follows: TGTGCCTGGAGCCCTTTAGGGACAGCGAACACTGAAGCTTTCTTT. This encodes CAWSPLGTANTEAFF. Filled out from reference TRBV30 and TRBJ1-1, the complete variable domain reads SQTIHQWPATLVQPVGSPLSLECTVEGTSNPNLYWYRQAAGRGLQLLFYSVGIGQISSEVPQNLSASRPQDRQFILSSKKLLLSDSGFYLCAWSPLGTANTEAFFGQGTRLTVV.

The chain uses TRBV5-1 and TRBJ1-6; a possible D gene is TRBD1 (5 bases). Deletions cut 0 bases from V and 7 bases from J, with 14 bases between. Germline CDR1 SGHRS, CDR2 YFSETQ. The CDR3 contains 16 residues. The CDR3 spells CASSLDVGRENSPLHF. In nucleotides, the CDR3 is TGCGCCAGCAGCTTGGATGTGGGCAGGGAAAATTCACCCCTCCACTTT.

The chain uses TRBV14 and TRBJ2-7; TRBD1 matches at 7 bases. This CDR3 region has 13 residues. V was pared by 4 bases and J by 4 bases, with 4 bases of the junction left unmatched. The germline CDR1 and CDR2 sequences are SGHDN and FVKESK. DNA of the CDR3: TGTGCCAGCAGCCGGAACAGGGGTTACGAGCAGTACTTC. Protein sequence: CASSRNRGYEQYF.

The gene calls are TRBV24-1 and TRBJ2-1, with a tentative D call TRBD2 (5 bases). V was pared by 2 bases and J by 8 bases, with 9 bases between. This CDR3 contains 13 residues. CDR1 is KGHDR, CDR2 SFDVKD, per germline. The CDR3 nucleotides read TGTGCCACCAGTGATTCCTATAGCGATGAGCAGTTCTTC. This sequence encodes CATSDSYSDEQFF.

The rearrangement joins TRBV7-8 to TRBJ1-3; 7 bases align to TRBD1. V was clipped by 1 base and J by 5 bases; unmatched bases: 5. The CDR3 is 15 residues long. In germline, CDR1 is SGHVS, CDR2 FQNEAQ. Here the CDR3 reads CASSLGGTVRNTIYF. CDR3 DNA: TGTGCCAGCAGCTTAGGCGGGACAGTTAGAAACACCATATATTTT.

The rearrangement joins TRBV2 to TRBJ2-7, with D perhaps TRBD1 (6 bases). V was trimmed by 6 bases and J by 3 bases, leaving 9 bases between them. Germline assignment: CDR1 SNHLY and CDR2 FYNNEI. This CDR3 comprises 12 residues. CDR3 sequence (DNA): TGTGCCAGCAGCCAGGGACACTACGAGCAGTACTTC. This encodes CASSQGHYEQYF.

This chain links TRBV2 with TRBJ1-1, with D possibly matching TRBD1 (6 bases). There are 16 residues in the CDR3. Germline V gene data show CDR1 as SNHLY and CDR2 as FYNNEI. The V end lost 8 bases, the J end lost 2 bases, and 21 bases lay between the germline ends. The CDR3 DNA is TGTGCCAGCGGACCGGACAGCCCGAGGGGTAACACTGAAGCTTTCTTT. Amino acids: CASGPDSPRGNTEAFF. Variable domain in full (rest from reference TRBV2 and TRBJ1-1): EPEVTQTPSHQVTQMGQEVILRCVPISNHLYFYWYRQILGQKVEFLVSFYNNEISEKSEIFDDQFSVERPDGSNFTLKIRSTKLEDSAMYFCASGPDSPRGNTEAFFGQGTRLTVV.

The chain employs TRBV11-3 and TRBJ2-7, with 8 bases identical to TRBD1. Trimming removed 3 bases from V and 0 bases from J; junction bases left unmatched: 7. Germline V gives CDR1 SGHNT, CDR2 YENEEA. The CDR3 is 16 residues long. The CDR3 nucleotides read TGTGCCAGCAGCTTGGAATTGACAGGGGCCTCCTACGAGCAGTACTTC. As protein: CASSLELTGASYEQYF.

The genes are TRBV7-9 and TRBJ1-1; TRBD1 matches 8 bases. The CDR3 extends over 17 amino acids. The junction had 7 bases not matched to a gene; V was cut back by 0 bases and J by 1 base. CDR1 and CDR2 from the germline V gene are SEHNR and FQNEAQ (reference sequence). CDR3 DNA: TGTGCCAGCAGCTTAGCGGGGACAGGATACAGGAACACTGAAGCTTTCTTT. Its translation is CASSLAGTGYRNTEAFF. Full variable domain (outside the CDR3, taken from reference TRBV7-9 and TRBJ1-1): DTGVSQNPRHKITKRGQNVTFRCDPISEHNRLYWYRQTLGQGPEFLTYFQNEAQLEKSRLLSDRFSAERPKGSFSTLEIQRTEQGDSAMYLCASSLAGTGYRNTEAFFGQGTRLTVV.

The chain couples TRBV9 to TRBJ1-2, with a possible D match to TRBD1 (6 bases). Deletions cut 4 bases from V and 3 bases from J, with 13 bases between. The CDR3 totals 14 residues. Germline assignment: CDR1 SGDLS and CDR2 YYNGEE. Here the CDR3 DNA reads TGTGCCAGCAGCCGACAGGACAGTTACTATGGCTACACCTTC. Translated, it gives CASSRQDSYYGYTF.

The count of this clone is one. The chain is built from TRBV2 and TRBJ1-2; tentative D call: TRBD1 (6 bases). Germline V CDR1 and CDR2: SNHLY, FYNNEI. This CDR3 contains 14 residues. Trimming cost V 7 bases and J 0 bases, with 12 bases left between them. The CDR3 loop reads CASTGQRANYGYTF. The CDR3 coding sequence is TGTGCCAGCACCGGACAGAGAGCTAACTATGGCTACACCTTC. The full variable domain, in which reference TRBV2 and TRBJ1-2 provide the parts outside the CDR3, is EPEVTQTPSHQVTQMGQEVILRCVPISNHLYFYWYRQILGQKVEFLVSFYNNEISEKSEIFDDQFSVERPDGSNFTLKIRSTKLEDSAMYFCASTGQRANYGYTFGSGTRLTVV.

This clone was recorded once. The genes are TRBV27 and TRBJ2-3, with TRBD2 identical over 8 bases. The CDR3 sequence is 13 residues long. V lost 5 bases to trimming and J lost 5 bases; unmatched junction nucleotides: 3. CDR1 and CDR2 (germline): MNHEY, SMNVEV (reference sequence). The CDR3 sequence: CASSLAGGDTQYF. The DNA of the CDR3 is TGTGCCAGCAGTCTCGCGGGAGGAGATACGCAGTATTTT.

The CDR3 is CASSERRVAGYTF. CDR3 bases: TGTGCCAGCAGTGAACGCAGGGTGGCTGGCTACACCTTC. This rearrangement joins TRBV6-1 to TRBJ1-2; TRBD1 might be the D (5 bases). Trimming took 2 bases from V and 7 from J, leaving 11 bases between them. CDR1 is MNHNS, CDR2 SASEGT, per germline. The CDR3 spans 13 residues.

CDR3 DNA: TGTGCCAGTTCCTACGCGTGGGAGACCCAGTACTTC. This gives the protein CASSYAWETQYF. The chain joins TRBV25-1 to TRBJ2-5, with D unclear. Germline loops: CDR1 MGHDK, CDR2 SYGVNS. The CDR3 consists of 12 residues. Trimming shortened V by 9 bases and J by 5 bases, and 13 bases separated the two germline ends.

There are a few counts of this clone. The V and J genes are TRBV18 and TRBJ2-7; D is perhaps TRBD1 (5 bases). This CDR3 spans 13 amino acids. In germline, CDR1 is KGHSH, CDR2 LQKENI. Trimming shortened V by 8 bases and J by 6 bases, and 17 bases separated the two germline ends. DNA of the CDR3: TGTGCCAGCGTACCGGACAATTCGGGCGAGCAGTACTTC. It specifies CASVPDNSGEQYF.

V gene TRBV5-4 combines with J gene TRBJ1-2; D perhaps matches TRBD1 (5 bases). Trimming shortened V by 4 bases and J by 3 bases, and 10 bases separated the two germline ends. Germline values: CDR1 SGHNT, CDR2 YYREEE (reference sequence). This CDR3 is built from 13 residues. CDR3 DNA: TGTGCCAGCAGCGCTGGACAAGACTATGGCTACACCTTC. The encoded protein is CASSAGQDYGYTF.